Below are 13 T cell receptor beta chains sequenced from a single sample in a study of CD8 T cells in Susac syndrome (dated by TCRdb to between 2019 and 2020). The method behind the library was the immunoSEQ multiplex PCR assay. RNA was extracted with the RNeasy kit and roughly 0.45 to 1 ug was reverse transcribed using random hexamers. The public reads were run again by TCRdb, first through fastp at Q25 and then through MiXCR, and only productive beta chains were kept. Rows matching on CDR3 protein sequence are summarized as one entry with the most common DNA and genes. The sample table records some 120,000 distinct CDR3 sequences; more than 90% of these occur just once. 0.21% of the sample belongs to the ten largest clones. The sample was CD8+ T cells from PBMCs. All receptors derive from a human donor with Susac syndrome.

The rearrangement links TRBV30 to TRBJ2-7; unclear D gene. The ends were cut back, 1 base at V and 2 bases at J, with 6 bases in the middle. The CDR3 has 12 amino acids. The germline V gene encodes CDR1 GTSNPN and CDR2 SVGIG (reference sequence). The CDR3 spells CAWSEETYEQYF. The CDR3 nucleotides are TGTGCCTGGAGTGAAGAAACCTACGAGCAGTACTTC.

The rearrangement uses TRBV27 and TRBJ1-5; possibly TRBD1 for D (6 bases). The CDR3 runs 20 residues. Germline values: CDR1 MNHEY, CDR2 SMNVEV (reference sequence). Trimming took 5 bases from V and 5 from J, leaving 31 bases between them. CDR3 nucleotides: TGTGCCAGCAGTCCATGGGACATCTCTCGGTCGGGCCTTGGATATCAGCCCCAGCATTTT. As protein: CASSPWDISRSGLGYQPQHF.

V gene TRBV6-1 combines with J gene TRBJ2-7, with 9 bases fitting TRBD2. The junction had 4 bases not matched to a gene; V was cut back by 4 bases and J by 3 bases. CDR1 is MNHNS and CDR2 is SASEGT in the germline V gene. The CDR3 spans 14 residues. The CDR3 nucleotides are TGTGCCAGCAGTGTAGCGGGAGTAGGCTACGAGCAGTACTTC. Its protein product is CASSVAGVGYEQYF.

The rearrangement joins TRBV20-1 to TRBJ2-5; the D gene is possibly TRBD2 (7 bases). Germline CDR1 and CDR2: DFQATT and SNEGSKA (reference sequence). The germline V and J ends were trimmed by 0 bases and 2 bases, with 16 bases remaining between them. The CDR3 runs to 16 residues. CDR3 sequence (DNA): TGCAGTGCTAGAGATTTGGACGGGGGGCAACAAGAGACCCAGTACTTC. Protein sequence: CSARDLDGGQQETQYF.

The chain joins TRBV30 to TRBJ1-1; D might be TRBD1 (6 bases). V lost 0 bases and J lost 1, with 12 bases in between. Per germline, CDR1 GTSNPN and CDR2 SVGIG (reference sequence). CDR3 length equals 15 residues. The CDR3 sequence is CAWSVVGGANTEAFF. For the CDR3, the DNA is TGTGCCTGGAGTGTAGTGGGGGGGGCGAACACTGAAGCTTTCTTT.

This chain joins TRBV6-5 and TRBJ1-1; D remains unclear. V lost 0 bases and J lost 1, with 6 bases in between. CDR3 length: 14 amino acids. From germline, CDR1 is MNHEY and CDR2 SVGAGI. The CDR3 DNA reads TGTGCCAGCAGTTACTCTCAGAGGAACACTGAAGCTTTCTTT. Residues: CASSYSQRNTEAFF.

The chain is built from TRBV10-2 and TRBJ1-2; tentative D call: TRBD1 (6 bases). Germline CDR1 is WSHSY and CDR2 is SAAADI. The CDR3 runs 15 residues. Trimming stripped 7 bases from V and 5 bases from J, with 20 bases between. This CDR3 reads CASTETSGAGYGYTF. In DNA, the CDR3 is TGCGCCAGCACAGAGACGTCAGGGGCAGGTTATGGCTACACCTTC.

V is TRBV7-9 and J is TRBJ2-1, with D uncertain. The V gene's germline CDR1 is SEHNR and CDR2 FQNEAQ (reference sequence). The V end was cut by 5 bases, the J end by 5 bases, with 10 bases between. This CDR3 spans 13 amino acids. The CDR3 DNA is TGTGCCAGCAGCCAAAGCAACGACAATGAGCAGTTCTTC. Residues: CASSQSNDNEQFF.

This sequence joins TRBV2 and TRBJ1-4, with D perhaps matching TRBD1 (5 bases). Germline CDR1 reads SNHLY; CDR2 reads FYNNEI. CDR3 length equals 13 residues. Trimming took off 7 bases at V and 4 bases at J, with 10 bases between the two ends. CDR3 bases: TGTGCCAGCAACCGGGACGGTAATGAAAAACTGTTTTTT. Translation gives CASNRDGNEKLFF.

The genes are TRBV7-9 and TRBJ2-1; weak D call: TRBD1 (5 bases). V was trimmed by 7 bases and J by 8 bases, leaving 15 bases between them. Germline lookup yields CDR1 SEHNR and CDR2 FQNEAQ (reference sequence). The CDR3 extends over 13 amino acids. The CDR3 region has the DNA TGTGCCAGCATCGAAGGGGAAATCGATGAGCAGTTCTTC. Translation: CASIEGEIDEQFF.

The chain carries TRBV18 and TRBJ2-1; TRBD2 matches 11 bases. Germline loops: CDR1 KGHSH, CDR2 LQKENI. This CDR3 spans 15 amino acids. Losses at the gene ends were 3 bases for V and 7 bases for J; bases not matched to a gene: 5. CDR3 region: CASSPIAGGKNEQFF. CDR3 nucleotide sequence: TGTGCCAGCTCACCGATAGCGGGAGGGAAAAATGAGCAGTTCTTC.

The chain carries TRBV15 and TRBJ2-3; tentative D call: TRBD1 (6 bases). The V end lost 5 bases, the J end lost 0 bases, and 12 bases lay between the germline ends. In germline, CDR1 is LNHNV, CDR2 YYDKDF (reference sequence). The CDR3 has 15 residues. CDR3 in DNA: TGTGCCACCAGCGAAGACAGGTCTAGCACAGATACGCAGTATTTT. Residues: CATSEDRSSTDTQYF.

Only one count was recorded for this clonotype. The J gene is TRBJ1-1, the V gene TRBV27; D is undetermined. Trimming shortened V by 3 bases and J by 1 base, and 9 bases separated the two germline ends. From germline, CDR1 is MNHEY and CDR2 SMNVEV (reference sequence). The CDR3 spans 14 residues. The CDR3 DNA is TGTGCCAGCAGTTTGTTGGGAAGGAACACTGAAGCTTTCTTT. This sequence encodes CASSLLGRNTEAFF.